Listed here are 28 T cell receptor beta chains from one sample, sequenced in a study of cytomegalovirus exposure and HLA in healthy donors (dated 2017 in TCRdb). The library was made by the immunoSEQ multiplex PCR assay. The multiplex PCR relied on a mix of 60 forward primers for TCR Vbeta segments and 13 reverse primers for TCR Jbeta segments. TCRdb limited this immuneACCESS table to in-frame rearrangements with V and J called. A share of clones is missing; checked studies link under half to unresolved V genes, and the rest is unexplained. Present in this sample are 100,000 or so clones, less than 85% of which were seen just once. The ten largest clones add up to about 7.5% of the sample. Sequencing was performed on PBMCs. The receptors derive from a man aged 40-49 years in good health and CMV-seropositive.

This clone has a single count. V is TRBV19 and J is TRBJ2-3, with 12 bases lining up with TRBD1. Germline lookup yields CDR1 LNHDA and CDR2 SQIVND (reference sequence). J gave up 5 bases and V 6 bases, and 6 bases lay outside the gene matches. The CDR3 loop spans 15 amino acids. CDR3 sequence: CASSPGQGAVDTQYF. For the CDR3, the DNA is TGTGCCAGTAGCCCGGGACAGGGGGCGGTAGATACGCAGTATTTT.

To note about this clone: Germline and junction disagree at one end, which may indicate a read error. V and J are TRBV7-7 and TRBJ1-1, with D maybe TRBD1 (6 bases). The CDR3 runs 15 residues. Germline CDR1 is SSHAT and CDR2 is FNYEAQ (reference sequence). CDR3 protein: CASSSNRERGTEAFF. CDR3 coding DNA: TGTGCTAGCAGCTCCAACAGGGAAAGGGGCACTGAAGCTTTCTTT. The complete variable domain, with remaining parts taken from reference TRBV7-7 and TRBJ1-1, reads GAGVSQSPRYKVTKRGQDVTLRCDPISSHATLYWYQQALGQGPEFLTYFNYEAQPDKSGLPSDRFSAERPEGSISTLTIQRTEQRDSAMYRCASSSNRERGTEAFFGQGTRLTVV.

This clone was seen a handful of times. The rearrangement links TRBV7-9 to TRBJ2-5; weak D call: TRBD1 (6 bases). Germline CDR1 SEHNR, CDR2 FQNEAQ (reference sequence). This CDR3 contains 16 residues. Trimming stripped 5 bases from V and 2 bases from J, with 18 bases between. CDR3 sequence reads: CASSLRLPRGQETQYF. The DNA of the CDR3 is TGTGCCAGCAGCCTTCGCCTACCTAGGGGGCAAGAGACCCAGTACTTC.

The gene calls are TRBV5-1 and TRBJ1-3; the match to TRBD1 covers 9 bases. Losses at the gene ends were 0 bases for V and 0 bases for J; bases not matched to a gene: 4. Germline V gene lookup returns CDR1 SGHRS and CDR2 YFSETQ. The length of the CDR3 is 17 residues. CDR3 loop: CASSLGTGAVSGNTIYF. In DNA, the CDR3 is TGCGCCAGCAGCTTGGGGACAGGGGCCGTCTCTGGAAACACCATATATTTT.

In this sample, this clone turned up a few times. CDR3 coding DNA: TGCGCCAGCAGCTTGGACGGTAGCGGGAGGGCCTACGAGCAGTACTTC. Translated, it gives CASSLDGSGRAYEQYF. The chain combines TRBV5-1 with TRBJ2-7; TRBD2 aligns across 11 bases. V was clipped by 0 bases and J by 2 bases; unmatched bases: 4. This CDR3 is built from 16 residues. Germline lookup yields CDR1 SGHRS and CDR2 YFSETQ.

The gene calls are TRBV4-1 and TRBJ2-1; 8 bases align to TRBD1. V gave up 5 bases and J gave up 3 bases; unmatched junction bases: 12. The germline CDR1 and CDR2 sequences are MGHRA and YSYEKL. This CDR3 is built from 17 residues. CDR3 in amino acids: CASSKGWDRPYYNEQFF. CDR3 sequence (DNA): TGCGCCAGCAGCAAAGGGTGGGACAGGCCCTACTACAATGAGCAGTTCTTC.

The CDR3 coding sequence is TGTGCCAGCAGCCCGGGACTAGCGGGACTCCTGGGTGGGGGTGAGCAGTTCTTC. It encodes CASSPGLAGLLGGGEQFF. The genes are TRBV5-4 and TRBJ2-1; 13 bases fit TRBD2. The germline CDR1 and CDR2 sequences are SGHNT and YYREEE (reference sequence). V was clipped by 4 bases and J by 9 bases; unmatched bases: 16. The CDR3 is made up of 18 amino acids.

The V call is TRBV6-6, the J call TRBJ1-1; D might be TRBD1 (5 bases). The length of the CDR3 is 13 residues. Deletions cut 9 bases from V and 1 base from J, with 12 bases between. From germline, CDR1 is MNHNY and CDR2 SVGAGI (reference sequence). In DNA form, the CDR3 reads TGTGCCAGTAAACAGGTCCAGAACACTGAAGCTTTCTTT. Translated, it gives CASKQVQNTEAFF.

Comments on this clone: At one end the junction does not follow the germline gene, possibly because of a read error. The chain links TRBV7-7 to TRBJ1-1; possibly TRBD1 for D (6 bases). Germline loops: CDR1 SSHAT, CDR2 FNYEAQ (reference sequence). The CDR3 covers 16 residues. CDR3 sequence: CASSPKGGTTNTEAFF. CDR3 coding DNA: TGTGCTAGCAGCCCCAAAGGGGGAACCACGAACACTGAAGCTTTCTTT.

Comment on this clone: Other DNA sequences in the same sample also yield this CDR3. The chain carries TRBV13 and TRBJ2-1, with D perhaps matching TRBD2 (6 bases). CDR3 length: 16 residues. CDR1 and CDR2 (germline): PRHDT, FYEKMQ (reference sequence). Trimming left V 7 bases short and J 7 bases short, with 23 bases between. CDR3 amino acids: CASTPIGTPKGNEQFF. The CDR3 coding sequence is TGTGCCAGCACCCCCATCGGGACTCCCAAGGGTAATGAGCAGTTCTTC.

A few counts support this clone. This chain connects TRBV2 to TRBJ2-5; TRBD2 agrees at 9 bases. The germline V gene has CDR1 SNHLY and CDR2 FYNNEI. This CDR3 is 17 amino acids long. Germline trimming cut 1 base from V and 2 bases from J; bases unmatched to any gene: 8. Here the CDR3 reads CASSEGFAGGRQETQYF. The CDR3 DNA reads as TGTGCCAGCAGTGAAGGATTTGCGGGAGGGAGACAAGAGACCCAGTACTTC.

V usage is TRBV29-1 and J usage is TRBJ2-7; D uncertain. V was trimmed by 4 bases and J by 2 bases, leaving 6 bases between them. The germline gives CDR1 SQVTM, CDR2 ANQGSEA. The CDR3 runs 11 residues. The CDR3 coding sequence is TGCAGCGTTGGTACAGCCTACGAGCAGTACTTC. Residues: CSVGTAYEQYF.

The V call is TRBV7-8, the J call TRBJ2-7, with TRBD1 matching 7 bases. The CDR3 is 16 amino acids. Germline lookup yields CDR1 SGHVS and CDR2 FQNEAQ. V lost 0 bases and J lost 3; bases outside the gene matches: 8. The CDR3 reads CASSLAPDRTNYEQYF. In DNA, the CDR3 is TGTGCCAGCAGCTTAGCGCCGGACAGGACGAACTACGAGCAGTACTTC.

The V gene is TRBV6-1, the J gene TRBJ2-3, with a tentative D call TRBD2 (6 bases). The CDR3 runs to 16 residues. Between the trimmed V and J ends, which lost 3 bases and 3 bases, there was a span of 16 bases. Germline V gene sequence: CDR1 MNHNS, CDR2 SASEGT. CDR3 sequence: CASSEAWGERTDTQYF. The CDR3 DNA follows: TGTGCCAGCAGTGAGGCGTGGGGGGAAAGGACAGATACGCAGTATTTT.

The genes are TRBV5-6 and TRBJ1-1, with 7 positions matching TRBD1. CDR3 size: 15 residues. Unmatched junction bases numbered 6, after V lost 3 bases and J lost 1 base. Germline-derived CDR1 and CDR2 are SGHDT and YYEEEE. The CDR3 DNA reads as TGTGCCAGCAGCTCTTCCAGGGGGGCGAACACTGAAGCTTTCTTT. It translates to CASSSSRGANTEAFF.

This rearrangement joins TRBV27 to TRBJ1-1, with TRBD1 identical over 9 bases. V gave up 9 bases and J gave up 3 bases; unmatched junction bases: 5. Germline-derived CDR1 and CDR2 are MNHEY and SMNVEV (reference sequence). The CDR3 has 13 residues. CDR3: CARPGQGDTEAFF. In nucleotides, the CDR3 is TGTGCCAGACCGGGACAGGGTGACACTGAAGCTTTCTTT.

This CDR3 is CASSSSDTLQETQYF. CDR3 nucleotide sequence: TGTGCCAGCAGTTCGTCCGACACCCTCCAAGAGACCCAGTACTTC. The chain carries TRBV28 and TRBJ2-5; D is unclear. This CDR3 region has 15 residues. The germline CDR1 and CDR2 sequences are MDHEN and SYDVKM. Trimming removed 4 bases from V and 1 base from J, with 13 bases in between.

CDR3 amino acids: CATAQSYEQYF. In nucleotides, the CDR3 is TGTGCCACAGCACAGTCCTACGAGCAGTACTTC. The chain uses TRBV25-1 and TRBJ2-7; the D is unclear. The CDR3 consists of 11 residues. Germline loops: CDR1 MGHDK, CDR2 SYGVNS. Trimming cost V 10 bases and J 1 base, with 8 bases left between them.

V gene TRBV5-1 combines with J gene TRBJ2-1; D perhaps matches TRBD2 (6 bases). The V gene's germline CDR1 is SGHRS and CDR2 YFSETQ. This CDR3 has 13 residues. Trimming pared 0 bases from V and 9 bases from J, leaving 10 bases between. CDR3 sequence reads: CASSLGLAFEQFF. DNA for the CDR3: TGCGCCAGCAGCTTGGGGCTAGCGTTTGAGCAGTTCTTC.

The V gene is TRBV7-9, the J gene TRBJ2-5; TRBD1 agrees at 9 bases. The germline V gene has CDR1 SEHNR and CDR2 FQNEAQ (reference sequence). CDR3 length equals 15 residues. J lost 5 bases, V lost 5 bases, and 9 bases had no gene match. Here the CDR3 DNA reads TGTGCCAGCAGCCCCACAGGGGGCGCAGGGGAGACCCAGTACTTC. Translation: CASSPTGGAGETQYF.

To note about this clone: Relative to the germline gene, one junction end is altered; a read error may explain this. J is TRBJ2-4 and V is TRBV6-1; 7 bases map to TRBD1. Per the germline V gene, CDR1 is MNHNS and CDR2 is SASEGT. This CDR3 is built from 16 residues. CDR3 protein: CASSEEGAGAKNSQYF. The DNA for the CDR3 is TGTGCCAGCAGTGAAGAGGGGGCAGGGGCCAAAAACAGTCAGTACTTC.

The count of this clone is one. The rearrangement joins TRBV5-8 to TRBJ2-6; perhaps TRBD2 as D (5 bases). Per germline, CDR1 SGHTS and CDR2 YDEGEE. Trimming cost V 3 bases and J 0 bases, with 16 bases left between them. The CDR3 is 18 amino acids. CDR3 residues: CASSSPAGRRSGANVLTF. CDR3 bases: TGTGCCAGCAGCTCTCCCGCGGGCAGACGCTCTGGGGCCAACGTCCTGACTTTC.

The chain combines TRBV5-1 with TRBJ2-5, with 10 positions matching TRBD2. The V and J ends lost 3 bases and 5 bases, in that order; junction bases with no gene match: 7. Germline V gives CDR1 SGHRS, CDR2 YFSETQ. This CDR3 comprises 15 residues. CDR3 sequence reads: CASSSLAGAGETQYF. The CDR3 DNA follows: TGCGCCAGCAGCTCCCTAGCGGGAGCGGGGGAGACCCAGTACTTC.

This chain links TRBV19 with TRBJ1-2; 9 nucleotides align to TRBD1. There are 15 residues in the CDR3. Trimming cost V 1 base and J 2 bases; bases outside gene matches: 2. Germline V gene data show CDR1 as LNHDA and CDR2 as SQIVND (reference sequence). The DNA for the CDR3 is TGTGCCAGTAGTATAGCCGGACAGGGGAACTATGGCTACACCTTC. Translated: CASSIAGQGNYGYTF.

This chain uses TRBV4-3 with TRBJ2-7; possibly TRBD1 for D (6 bases). V was cut by 4 bases and J by 0 bases, with 10 bases left in between. Per germline, CDR1 LGHNA and CDR2 YSLEER. The CDR3 has 14 residues. The CDR3 spells CASSPTTGSYEQYF. CDR3 coding DNA: TGCGCCAGCAGCCCAACGACAGGCTCCTACGAGCAGTACTTC.

The rearrangement joins TRBV6-1 to TRBJ2-1; maybe TRBD1 (5 bases). The V and J ends lost 4 bases and 7 bases respectively, with 14 bases between them. Germline V lookup: CDR1 MNHNS, CDR2 SASEGT. The CDR3 has 14 amino acids. The CDR3 is CASSVGQGWNEQFF. For the CDR3, the DNA is TGTGCCAGCAGTGTGGGGCAGGGATGGAATGAGCAGTTCTTC.

The chain joins TRBV14 to TRBJ2-5, with D perhaps matching TRBD2 (5 bases). The closer fit of TRBJ2-7 to the DNA end suggests the J call may be wrong. This CDR3 comprises 16 residues. Germline V gives CDR1 SGHDN, CDR2 FVKESK. Here the CDR3 reads CASSQVAASHTYEQYF. The CDR3 nucleotides are TGTGCCAGCAGCCAAGTCGCGGCTAGCCACACATACGAGCAGTACTTC.

The chain joins TRBV2 to TRBJ2-5; D might be TRBD1 (6 bases). The CDR3 has 14 amino acids. The V end was cut by 5 bases, the J end by 4 bases, with 14 bases between. Per germline, CDR1 SNHLY and CDR2 FYNNEI. The CDR3 nucleotides are TGTGCCAGCAGTCTTAACAGGGACACAGAGACCCAGTACTTC. Protein sequence: CASSLNRDTETQYF.